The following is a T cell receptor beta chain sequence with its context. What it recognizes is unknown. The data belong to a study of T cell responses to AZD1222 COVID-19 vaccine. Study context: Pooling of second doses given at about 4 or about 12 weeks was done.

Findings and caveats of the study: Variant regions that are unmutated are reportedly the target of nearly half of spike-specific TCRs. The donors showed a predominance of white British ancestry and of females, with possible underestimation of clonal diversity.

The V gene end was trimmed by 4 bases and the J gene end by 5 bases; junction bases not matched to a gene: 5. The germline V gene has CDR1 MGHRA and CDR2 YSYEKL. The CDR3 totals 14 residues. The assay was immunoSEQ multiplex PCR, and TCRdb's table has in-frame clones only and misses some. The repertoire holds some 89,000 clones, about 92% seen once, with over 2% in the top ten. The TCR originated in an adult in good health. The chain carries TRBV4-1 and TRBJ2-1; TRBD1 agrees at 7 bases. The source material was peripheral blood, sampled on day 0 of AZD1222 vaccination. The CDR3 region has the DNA TGCGCCAGCAGCCGAACTACAGGGGACAATGAGCAGTTCTTC. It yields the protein CASSRTTGDNEQFF.